The sequence of this TCR beta chain was determined in a study of OX40 agonist ivuxolimab in advanced cancers. About the research overall: Patient treatment consisted of intravenous ivuxolimab administration every 2 weeks at 0.01 to 10 mg/kg. Findings and limits, study-wide: Clonal expansion by week 6 occurred in CD4+ and CD8+ blood T cells (at 0.1 to 3.0 mg/kg).

Repertoires were generated with immunoSEQ multiplex PCR, while TCRdb's copy carries only in-frame clones and drops some. Among 45,000 to 55,000 clones listed, around nine tenths were seen once. CDR1 and CDR2 (germline): LNHDA, SQIVND (reference sequence). CDR3 length: 13 amino acids. Trimming shortened V by 3 bases and J by 6 bases, and 9 bases separated the two germline ends. Regarding this clone: What it recognizes is unknown.

This TCR was recovered from an adult with an advanced solid tumor such as melanoma, head and neck, liver or kidney cancer. This sample comprised CD4+ or CD8+ T cells sorted from blood, obtained in a trial of the OX40 agonist ivuxolimab. The chain couples TRBV19 to TRBJ2-1; no clear D gene. The CDR3 DNA is TGTGCCAGTAGTATGGGCAGATCCAATGAGCAGTTCTTC. Encoded protein: CASSMGRSNEQFF.